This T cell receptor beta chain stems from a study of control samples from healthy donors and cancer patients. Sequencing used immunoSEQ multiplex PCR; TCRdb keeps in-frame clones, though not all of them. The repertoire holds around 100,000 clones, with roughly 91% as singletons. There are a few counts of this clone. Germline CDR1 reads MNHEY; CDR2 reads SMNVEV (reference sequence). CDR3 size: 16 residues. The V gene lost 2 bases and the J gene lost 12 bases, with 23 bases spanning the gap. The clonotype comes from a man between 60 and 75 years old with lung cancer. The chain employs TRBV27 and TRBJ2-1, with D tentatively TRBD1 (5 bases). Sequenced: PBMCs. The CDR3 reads CASSLLGSGLSRRQFF. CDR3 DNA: TGTGCCAGCAGTTTACTGGGATCAGGGTTAAGTCGGAGGCAGTTCTTC.